The 30 T cell receptor beta chains reported below all come from one sample, sequenced in a study of blood T cell repertoires in COVID-19. Produced via immunoSEQ multiplex PCR; TCRdb's table is partial and in-frame only. The sample carries 200,000 to 250,000 clones, about 85% recorded once. The sequenced material came from PBMCs or T cells enriched from blood (not recorded which). The receptors originated from a man aged 25 to 40 who had recovered from COVID-19.

J is TRBJ2-2 and V is TRBV5-1; D remains unclear. The CDR3 is 16 amino acids. The V gene's germline CDR1 is SGHRS and CDR2 YFSETQ. The germline V and J ends were trimmed by 4 bases and 0 bases, with 13 bases remaining between them. The CDR3 sequence: CASSPPGESNTGELFF. The CDR3 DNA reads as TGCGCCAGCAGCCCACCGGGTGAGTCGAACACCGGGGAGCTGTTTTTT. Based on the CDR3 plus reference TRBV5-1 and TRBJ2-2, the full variable domain is KAGVTQTPRYLIKTRGQQVTLSCSPISGHRSVSWYQQTPGQGLQFLFEYFSETQRNKGNFPGRFSGRQFSNSRSEMNVSTLELGDSALYLCASSPPGESNTGELFFGEGSRLTVL.

This clone was observed once. The CDR3 nucleotides are TGTGCCAGCAGCCCTAAGGGAAGACTAGCGGGGCACACAGATACGCAGTATTTT. It specifies CASSPKGRLAGHTDTQYF. The chain carries TRBV7-3 and TRBJ2-3, with 11 nucleotides matching TRBD2. Germline CDR1 and CDR2: SGHTA and FQGTGA. The CDR3 has 18 residues. The V and J ends lost 5 bases and 2 bases, in that order; junction bases with no gene match: 12.

This clone turned up a few times. The chain uses TRBV11-3 and TRBJ2-1; the match to TRBD2 covers 8 bases. This CDR3 is 17 amino acids long. The ends lost 1 base at V and 6 bases at J; junction bases unmatched: 11. Looked up from germline, CDR1 is SGHNT and CDR2 is YENEEA. CDR3 coding DNA: TGTGCCAGCAGCTTAGGGGGATCCGGGAGGGCCCTCAATGAGCAGTTCTTC. The encoded protein is CASSLGGSGRALNEQFF.

The chain is built from TRBV19 and TRBJ1-2; weak D call: TRBD1 (5 bases). V was pared by 7 bases and J by 2 bases, with 11 bases between. The V gene's germline CDR1 is LNHDA and CDR2 SQIVND (reference sequence). CDR3 length equals 13 residues. The CDR3 coding sequence is TGTGCCAGTAAATCGGGGGGGAACTATGGCTACACCTTC. It yields the protein CASKSGGNYGYTF.

The CDR3 spells CASSLGQGSAGELFF. The DNA of the CDR3 is TGTGCCAGCAGCTTAGGACAGGGTAGCGCCGGGGAGCTGTTTTTT. This chain connects TRBV7-2 to TRBJ2-2, with 7 bases fitting TRBD1. Trimming took 1 base from V and 6 from J; bases not matched to a gene: 5. The germline gives CDR1 SGHTA, CDR2 FQGNSA. The CDR3 has 15 amino acids.

V usage is TRBV2 and J usage is TRBJ2-7; 7 positions match TRBD2. V lost 6 bases, J lost 4 bases, and 18 bases stayed unmatched. This CDR3 comprises 17 residues. Germline V gives CDR1 SNHLY, CDR2 FYNNEI. The CDR3 bases are TGTGCCAGCAGGCCTACGTTAGGACCGGGACTAAAGTACGAGCAGTACTTC. Its protein product is CASRPTLGPGLKYEQYF.

The chain carries TRBV28 and TRBJ2-3; the match to TRBD2 covers 13 bases. Germline V gene data show CDR1 as MDHEN and CDR2 as SYDVKM. V shed 6 bases, J shed 1 base, and the junction held 7 bases outside the gene matches. The CDR3 extends over 17 amino acids. The CDR3 nucleotides read TGTGCCAGCAGGTTCAGGACTAGCGGGAGTGGCACAGATACGCAGTATTTT. It is translated as CASRFRTSGSGTDTQYF.

The genes are TRBV6-5 and TRBJ1-1; weak D call: TRBD1 (6 bases). Trimming pared 7 bases from V and 1 base from J, leaving 13 bases between. CDR3 length: 14 amino acids. Germline V gene data show CDR1 as MNHEY and CDR2 as SVGAGI. The DNA for the CDR3 is TGTGCCAGCACCCTCCTGACAGGGAACACTGAAGCTTTCTTT. This translates into CASTLLTGNTEAFF.

J is TRBJ2-7 and V is TRBV6-5; TRBD2 agrees at 13 bases. The CDR3 contains 15 residues. V lost 7 bases, J lost 2 bases, and 5 bases stayed unmatched. CDR1 is MNHEY, CDR2 SVGAGI, per germline. The CDR3 coding sequence is TGTGCCAGCACCGAACTAGCGGGAGGGCCCTACGAGCAGTACTTC. Its translation is CASTELAGGPYEQYF.

The rearrangement links TRBV18 to TRBJ1-3; TRBD1 matches at 7 bases. Germline CDR1 reads KGHSH; CDR2 reads LQKENI. The CDR3 extends over 14 amino acids. J was trimmed by 4 bases and V by 3 bases; bases with no gene match: 3. CDR3 in amino acids: CASSPTGSGNTIYF. The CDR3 DNA follows: TGTGCCAGCTCACCGACAGGGTCAGGAAACACCATATATTTT.

This clone was observed a few times. The gene calls are TRBV4-2 and TRBJ2-3, with D hard to call. CDR3 length: 14 residues. Trimming removed 6 bases at V and 2 bases at J, with 12 bases between. The germline CDR1 and CDR2 sequences are LGHNA and YNFKEQ. The CDR3 coding sequence is TGTGCCAGCAGTTCCACTCCCTACACAGATACGCAGTATTTT. Translation: CASSSTPYTDTQYF.

The chain uses TRBV24-1 and TRBJ1-1; D call uncertain. Deletions cut 3 bases from V and 5 bases from J, with 3 bases between. The CDR3 is 11 residues long. Germline V gene data show CDR1 as KGHDR and CDR2 as SFDVKD. For the CDR3, the DNA is TGTGCCACCAGTGATCAAACTGAAGCTTTCTTT. It yields the protein CATSDQTEAFF.

This clone has a single count. The gene calls are TRBV4-3 and TRBJ1-3, with no clear D. In germline, CDR1 is LGHNA, CDR2 YSLEER. This CDR3 region has 17 residues. Trimming stripped 4 bases from V and 0 bases from J, with 16 bases between. The CDR3 region is CASSRARITLSGNTIYF. For the CDR3, the DNA is TGCGCCAGCAGCCGGGCAAGGATTACCCTCTCTGGAAACACCATATATTTT.

The V call is TRBV7-9, the J call TRBJ1-5, with 9 bases identical to TRBD1. The CDR3 has 18 residues. Trimming cost V 1 base and J 4 bases; bases outside gene matches: 11. The germline gives CDR1 SEHNR, CDR2 FQNEAQ (reference sequence). In DNA form, the CDR3 reads TGTGCCAGCAGCTTAGTTGGTGGTCGGACAGGGGCAAATCAGCCCCAGCATTTT. Translation: CASSLVGGRTGANQPQHF.

The gene calls are TRBV15 and TRBJ1-2; D perhaps matches TRBD1 (6 bases). V was cut by 0 bases and J by 2 bases, with 7 bases left in between. The CDR3 extends over 14 amino acids. Germline-derived CDR1 and CDR2 are LNHNV and YYDKDF (reference sequence). CDR3 DNA: TGTGCCACCAGCAGAGATAGGGGGAACTATGGCTACACCTTC. Residues: CATSRDRGNYGYTF.

The V and J genes are TRBV11-2 and TRBJ1-4; 10 nucleotides align to TRBD1. V gave up 0 bases and J gave up 6 bases; unmatched junction bases: 16. This CDR3 is 20 amino acids long. CDR1 is SGHAT and CDR2 is FQNNGV in the germline V gene. The CDR3 DNA reads as TGTGCCAGCAGCTTAGATGATTGGGGACAGGGGCGGAATTGGGATGAAAAACTGTTTTTT. Translating it yields CASSLDDWGQGRNWDEKLFF. Full variable domain (missing parts from reference TRBV11-2 and TRBJ1-4): EAGVAQSPRYKIIEKRQSVAFWCNPISGHATLYWYQQILGQGPKLLIQFQNNGVVDDSQLPKDRFSAERLKGVDSTLKIQPAKLEDSAVYLCASSLDDWGQGRNWDEKLFFGSGTQLSVL.

The rearrangement joins TRBV27 to TRBJ1-2; possible D gene TRBD1, 5 bases. V gave up 2 bases and J gave up 5 bases, with 15 bases separating them. There are 15 residues in the CDR3. The germline V gene encodes CDR1 MNHEY and CDR2 SMNVEV (reference sequence). CDR3 DNA sequence: TGTGCCAGCAGTTTAATGGGGGGGGGAAGGTATGGCTACACCTTC. This gives the protein CASSLMGGGRYGYTF.

J is TRBJ2-7 and V is TRBV7-2; 8 positions agree with TRBD1. The V and J ends lost 1 base and 7 bases, in that order; junction bases with no gene match: 9. CDR1 and CDR2 from the germline V gene are SGHTA and FQGNSA. The CDR3 contains 15 residues. The CDR3 loop reads CASSLDRTGTQEQYF. CDR3 DNA sequence: TGTGCCAGCAGCTTAGACCGGACAGGGACGCAAGAGCAGTACTTC.

The rearrangement links TRBV9 to TRBJ2-1; 8 nucleotides align to TRBD2. The length of the CDR3 is 13 residues. V was clipped by 3 bases and J by 7 bases; unmatched bases: 3. Per the germline V gene, CDR1 is SGDLS and CDR2 is YYNGEE. CDR3 sequence: CASSAPGGNEQFF. The CDR3 DNA reads as TGTGCCAGCAGCGCCCCGGGAGGGAATGAGCAGTTCTTC.

The rearrangement links TRBV27 to TRBJ2-3, with 7 positions matching TRBD1. Germline lookup yields CDR1 MNHEY and CDR2 SMNVEV (reference sequence). This CDR3 has 13 amino acids. With 4 bases clipped from V and 5 bases from J, the junction kept 3 bases outside the gene matches. Here the CDR3 DNA reads TGTGCCAGCAGTTCTACAGGGGAAGATACGCAGTATTTT. As protein: CASSSTGEDTQYF.

The V gene is TRBV7-7, the J gene TRBJ2-2, with 13 bases fitting TRBD2. The ends lost 5 bases at V and 6 bases at J; junction bases unmatched: 6. CDR1 and CDR2 from the germline V gene are SSHAT and FNYEAQ (reference sequence). This CDR3 is built from 16 residues. CDR3: CASSTQLAGGAGELFF. Here the CDR3 DNA reads TGTGCCAGCAGCACACAACTAGCGGGAGGGGCCGGGGAGCTGTTTTTT.

The V gene is TRBV28, the J gene TRBJ2-1; TRBD2 matches at 8 bases. CDR3 length equals 14 residues. Germline V gene data show CDR1 as MDHEN and CDR2 as SYDVKM. The J segment lost 6 bases and the V segment lost 5 bases, leaving 6 bases of the junction unmatched. CDR3 loop: CASSTPGLVNEQFF. CDR3 DNA sequence: TGTGCCAGCAGTACGCCGGGACTAGTCAATGAGCAGTTCTTC.

The V gene is TRBV5-3, the J gene TRBJ2-7; D gene unclear. TRBV5-3 falls under the ORF class, with uncertain function. The ends were cut back, 3 bases at V and 0 bases at J, with 7 bases in the middle. This CDR3 has 13 residues. The CDR3 spells CARSCRHSYEQYF. CDR3 nucleotides: TGTGCCAGAAGCTGCCGACACTCCTACGAGCAGTACTTC.

The chain combines TRBV19 with TRBJ2-3; D not resolved. V gave up 1 base and J gave up 0 bases, with 8 bases separating them. Germline V CDR1 and CDR2: LNHDA, SQIVND (reference sequence). This CDR3 has 15 amino acids. This CDR3 is CASSIAGYSTDTQYF. The CDR3 DNA is TGTGCCAGTAGTATAGCAGGATATAGCACAGATACGCAGTATTTT.

This clone appeared a single time. The chain couples TRBV7-9 to TRBJ1-6; 7 bases line up with TRBD1. V dropped 5 bases and J dropped 7; count of bases not matched to a gene: 8. The CDR3 contains 15 residues. CDR1 and CDR2 (germline): SEHNR, FQNEAQ (reference sequence). The CDR3 spells CASSRTDRLNSPLHF. CDR3 sequence (DNA): TGTGCCAGCAGCCGAACGGACAGGTTAAATTCACCCCTCCACTTT.

The V gene is TRBV28, the J gene TRBJ1-5, with 9 bases matching TRBD1. Germline CDR1 MDHEN, CDR2 SYDVKM. The CDR3 length is 14 residues. The V and J ends lost 6 bases and 5 bases, in that order; junction bases with no gene match: 5. The CDR3 DNA reads as TGTGCCAGCAGGACAGGGACAGGGTATCAGCCCCAGCATTTT. It specifies CASRTGTGYQPQHF.

The chain uses TRBV11-3 and TRBJ1-6; weak D call: TRBD1 (5 bases). The V end lost 9 bases, the J end lost 7 bases, and 25 bases lay between the germline ends. The CDR3 spans 17 residues. Germline loops: CDR1 SGHNT, CDR2 YENEEA. As DNA, the CDR3 is TGTGCCAGATACGCTTTGGTAGGGGAGGAGTTGAATTCACCCCTCCACTTT. Its protein is CARYALVGEELNSPLHF.

This clone occurred a few times. V and J are TRBV7-2 and TRBJ2-1; D possibly corresponds to TRBD1 (5 bases). The germline V gene has CDR1 SGHTA and CDR2 FQGNSA. Trimming stripped 1 base from V and 7 bases from J, with 14 bases between. The CDR3 consists of 15 residues. CDR3 amino acids: CASSLGNARVNEQFF. The CDR3 region has the DNA TGTGCCAGCAGCTTAGGGAATGCCAGGGTGAATGAGCAGTTCTTC. The variable domain in full, completed from reference TRBV7-2 and TRBJ2-1, reads GAGVSQSPSNKVTEKGKDVELRCDPISGHTALYWYRQSLGQGLEFLIYFQGNSAPDKSGLPSDRFSAERTGGSVSTLTIQRTQQEDSAVYLCASSLGNARVNEQFFGPGTRLTVL.

The rearrangement joins TRBV5-4 to TRBJ2-1; tentatively, D is TRBD1 (6 bases). The ends were cut back, 1 base at V and 6 bases at J, with 8 bases in the middle. The germline gives CDR1 SGHNT, CDR2 YYREEE (reference sequence). The CDR3 spans 13 residues. DNA for the CDR3: TGTGCCAGCAGCTTGCTGGGGGCCAATGAGCAGTTCTTC. Translated, it gives CASSLLGANEQFF.

The chain recombines TRBV18 with TRBJ2-7; 7 bases line up with TRBD1. With V trimmed by 1 base and J by 5 bases, 8 bases remained unmatched. Per the germline V gene, CDR1 is KGHSH and CDR2 is LQKENI. The CDR3 runs 15 residues. CDR3 sequence (DNA): TGTGCCAGCTCACCACTGACAGGGTTGAACAACGAGCAGTACTTC. Its translation: CASSPLTGLNNEQYF.